A selection of T cell receptor beta chains follows, all from one sample in a study of shared clonotypes between healthy human individuals. Produced via immunoSEQ multiplex PCR; TCRdb's table is partial and in-frame only. Here the sample spans about 2.2 million clones, 85% to 95% being singletons. Sequenced: naive CD8+ T cells from PBMCs. These receptors all stem from a man aged 18 to 30 in good health. Some clones in this sample may be carry-over from other donors' samples. Both conserved end residues are part of each CDR3. D genes are given only for firm matches. Rows give clone size only sometimes, using once, few, many, or a class for an expanded clone.

J gene: TRBJ2-7
D gene: -
clone size: -
V gene: TRBV10-2
CDR3 DNA: TGCGCCAGCAGTGGCCCTCCCTTCGGAGAGCAGTACTTC
CDR3 protein: CASSGPPFGEQYF

J gene: TRBJ2-1
D gene: TRBD2
clone size: once
V gene: TRBV9
CDR3 DNA: TGTGCCAGCAGCGTAGGAGGAGGGATGGCTAGCGGGAGTGCATACAATGAGCAGTTCTTC
CDR3 protein: CASSVGGGMASGSAYNEQFF

J gene: TRBJ2-2
D gene: -
clone size: -
V gene: TRBV7-8
CDR3 DNA: TGTGCCAGCAGCTTAGACAGTAACACCGGGGAGCTGTTTTTT
CDR3 protein: CASSLDSNTGELFF

J gene: TRBJ2-7
D gene: TRBD2
clone size: -
V gene: TRBV9
CDR3 DNA: TGTGCCAGCAGCGTATCAAGCGGGGAGTCCTACGAGCAGTACTTC
CDR3 protein: CASSVSSGESYEQYF

J gene: TRBJ1-4
D gene: TRBD1
clone size: -
V gene: TRBV19
CDR3 DNA: TGTGCCAGTAGCTTGGGACAGGGTAATGAAAAACTGTTTTTT
CDR3 protein: CASSLGQGNEKLFF

J gene: TRBJ1-2
D gene: TRBD1
clone size: -
V gene: TRBV15
CDR3 DNA: TGTGCCACCAGCGAACAGGGGGGAGCTAACTATGGCTACACCTTC
CDR3 protein: CATSEQGGANYGYTF

J gene: TRBJ2-7
D gene: TRBD1
clone size: -
V gene: TRBV5-1
CDR3 DNA: TGCGCCAGCAGCTCCCGACAGGGGACGTTCTACGAGCAGTACTTC
CDR3 protein: CASSSRQGTFYEQYF

J gene: TRBJ1-1
D gene: -
clone size: -
V gene: TRBV27
CDR3 DNA: TGTGCCAGCAGTGTATCGACAAAGGCGGTCACTGAAGCTTTCTTT
CDR3 protein: CASSVSTKAVTEAFF

J gene: TRBJ1-1
D gene: -
clone size: -
V gene: TRBV2
CDR3 DNA: TGTGCCAGCAACCGGGGCAGGGCCACTGAAGCTTTCTTT
CDR3 protein: CASNRGRATEAFF

J gene: TRBJ2-7
D gene: -
clone size: -
V gene: TRBV7-2
CDR3 DNA: TGTGCCAGCACCCAGACAGATAACTACGAGCAGTACTTC
CDR3 protein: CASTQTDNYEQYF

J gene: TRBJ2-3
D gene: -
clone size: -
V gene: TRBV5-1
CDR3 DNA: TGCGCCAGCAGCTTGGAGATTTCTCGCACAGATACGCAGTATTTT
CDR3 protein: CASSLEISRTDTQYF

J gene: TRBJ2-4
D gene: TRBD1
clone size: -
V gene: TRBV5-6
CDR3 DNA: TGTGCCAGCAGCTTCCGCGGGGACAGGGGACTAGCCAAAAACATTCAGTACTTC
CDR3 protein: CASSFRGDRGLAKNIQYF

J gene: TRBJ1-1
D gene: -
clone size: -
V gene: TRBV4-2
CDR3 DNA: TGTGCCAGCAGCCAAGTGGAAGGGATCGCTGAAGCTTTCTTT
CDR3 protein: CASSQVEGIAEAFF

J gene: TRBJ2-1
D gene: -
clone size: -
V gene: TRBV5-6
CDR3 DNA: TGTGCCAGCAGTCGGGACTCGAACAATGAGCAGTTCTTC
CDR3 protein: CASSRDSNNEQFF

J gene: TRBJ2-2
D gene: TRBD1
clone size: -
V gene: TRBV19
CDR3 DNA: TGTGCCAGTAGTATAGCCGCCCGGACAGGGAGCACCGGGGAGCTGTTTTTT
CDR3 protein: CASSIAARTGSTGELFF

J gene: TRBJ2-1
D gene: -
clone size: -
V gene: TRBV28
CDR3 DNA: TGTGCCAGCAGTTCAATAGCGACACTCCACTACAATGAGCAGTTCTTC
CDR3 protein: CASSSIATLHYNEQFF

J gene: TRBJ2-1
D gene: TRBD2
clone size: -
V gene: TRBV4-1
CDR3 DNA: TGCGCCAGCAGCCAAGATCGACTAGCGGGAGGGGCCTACAATGAGCAGTTCTTC
CDR3 protein: CASSQDRLAGGAYNEQFF

J gene: TRBJ1-5
D gene: -
clone size: -
V gene: TRBV4-1
CDR3 DNA: TGCGCCAGCAGCCAAGATCCCCACACCGGACAGTATCAGCCCCAGCATTTT
CDR3 protein: CASSQDPHTGQYQPQHF

J gene: TRBJ1-3
D gene: -
clone size: -
V gene: TRBV27
CDR3 DNA: TGTGCCAGCAGACGGGGGGGATCTGGAAACACCATATATTTT
CDR3 protein: CASRRGGSGNTIYF

J gene: TRBJ2-1
D gene: -
clone size: -
V gene: TRBV9
CDR3 DNA: TGTGCCAGCAGCCTAGACTCCGGGACTCTCTACAATGAGCAGTTCTTC
CDR3 protein: CASSLDSGTLYNEQFF

J gene: TRBJ2-2
D gene: TRBD1
clone size: -
V gene: TRBV29-1
CDR3 DNA: TGCAGCGTAGGGGGCCAGGCCGGGGAGCTGTTTTTT
CDR3 protein: CSVGGQAGELFF

J gene: TRBJ2-1
D gene: TRBD2
clone size: -
V gene: TRBV4-1
CDR3 DNA: TGCGCCAGCAGCCAATGGGTCCCGGGACTAGCGGGATTAATCTACAATGAGCAGTTCTTC
CDR3 protein: CASSQWVPGLAGLIYNEQFF

J gene: TRBJ2-7
D gene: TRBD1
clone size: -
V gene: TRBV19
CDR3 DNA: TGTGCCTCCATGGCAGGGGGCAACGAGCAGTACTTC
CDR3 protein: CASMAGGNEQYF

J gene: TRBJ1-2
D gene: -
clone size: -
V gene: TRBV28
CDR3 DNA: TGTGCCAGCAGTCTCCGACAGGCCGGGTATGGCTACACCTTC
CDR3 protein: CASSLRQAGYGYTF

J gene: TRBJ2-1
D gene: -
clone size: -
V gene: TRBV28
CDR3 DNA: TGTGCCAGCAGTTTTCTCGACAATGAGCAGTTCTTC
CDR3 protein: CASSFLDNEQFF

J gene: TRBJ2-3
D gene: -
clone size: -
V gene: TRBV9
CDR3 DNA: TGTGCCAGCAGCGTAGCGTTCGGGTACAGCACAGATACGCAGTATTTT
CDR3 protein: CASSVAFGYSTDTQYF

J gene: TRBJ1-5
D gene: -
clone size: -
V gene: TRBV9
CDR3 DNA: TGTGCCAGCAGCGCGGGGGATCAGCCCCAGCATTTT
CDR3 protein: CASSAGDQPQHF

J gene: TRBJ2-7
D gene: TRBD2
clone size: -
V gene: TRBV29-1
CDR3 DNA: TGCAGCGTTGGAGCTAGCGGGAGATTACACGAGCAGTACTTC
CDR3 protein: CSVGASGRLHEQYF

J gene: TRBJ2-2
D gene: -
clone size: -
V gene: TRBV6-5
CDR3 DNA: TGTGCCAGCAGCCCGCCCCCCGGGTTTGCCGGGGAGCTGTTTTTT
CDR3 protein: CASSPPPGFAGELFF

J gene: TRBJ2-7
D gene: -
clone size: -
V gene: TRBV14
CDR3 DNA: TGTGCCAGCAGCCAAGAAGTAGGGCAAATAGCGCAGTACTTC
CDR3 protein: CASSQEVGQIAQYF

J gene: TRBJ1-1
D gene: -
clone size: few
V gene: TRBV19
CDR3 DNA: TGTGCCAGTAGCCCCCCGGGGGCGAACACTGAAGCTTTCTTT
CDR3 protein: CASSPPGANTEAFF

J gene: TRBJ2-2
D gene: -
clone size: -
V gene: TRBV9
CDR3 DNA: TGTGCCAGCAGCGGCCTAGCTAGCCGGGAGCTGTTTTTT
CDR3 protein: CASSGLASRELFF

J gene: TRBJ2-6
D gene: -
clone size: -
V gene: TRBV29-1
CDR3 DNA: TGCAGCGTTGAGGTGCCAGGAGACTCTGGGGCCAACGTCCTGACTTTC
CDR3 protein: CSVEVPGDSGANVLTF

J gene: TRBJ2-7
D gene: -
clone size: -
V gene: TRBV9
CDR3 DNA: TGTGCCAGCAGCGAAGGCAACGCCGACTACGAGCAGTACTTC
CDR3 protein: CASSEGNADYEQYF

J gene: TRBJ2-1
D gene: -
clone size: -
V gene: TRBV4-1
CDR3 DNA: TGCGCCAGCAGCCAAGCGACGCGGGACAGAACCAATGAGCAGTTCTTC
CDR3 protein: CASSQATRDRTNEQFF

J gene: TRBJ2-1
D gene: -
clone size: -
V gene: TRBV9
CDR3 DNA: TGTGCCAGCGGCGGAGGTGAGCAGTTCTTC
CDR3 protein: CASGGGEQFF

J gene: TRBJ1-3
D gene: -
clone size: -
V gene: TRBV28
CDR3 DNA: TGTGCCAGCAGTTTATGGCAGGGCCTCGGAAACACCATATATTTT
CDR3 protein: CASSLWQGLGNTIYF

J gene: TRBJ1-2
D gene: -
clone size: -
V gene: TRBV7-8
CDR3 DNA: TGTGCCAGCAGCTTAGAGGGGCCCCTTGGCTACACCTTC
CDR3 protein: CASSLEGPLGYTF

J gene: TRBJ2-5
D gene: TRBD2
clone size: -
V gene: TRBV5-1
CDR3 DNA: TGCGCCAGCAGCCAGGGACTAGCCTTAGAGACCCAGTACTTC
CDR3 protein: CASSQGLALETQYF

J gene: TRBJ2-7
D gene: TRBD1
clone size: -
V gene: TRBV6-5
CDR3 DNA: TGTGCCAGCAGTCTGCGGACAGGGTACCACGAGCAGTACTTC
CDR3 protein: CASSLRTGYHEQYF

J gene: TRBJ2-3
D gene: TRBD2
clone size: -
V gene: TRBV14
CDR3 DNA: TGTGCCAGCAGCCGAGCTTCGGCGGGAGCAGATACGCAGTATTTT
CDR3 protein: CASSRASAGADTQYF

J gene: TRBJ2-1
D gene: -
clone size: -
V gene: TRBV2
CDR3 DNA: TGTGCCAGCAGTGGGTGGGAGCAGTTCTTC
CDR3 protein: CASSGWEQFF

J gene: TRBJ2-1
D gene: -
clone size: once
V gene: TRBV7-6
CDR3 DNA: TGTGCCAGCAGCTTAGCCCCTCCGGGGGCTAGCGTCATCGGGGGTGAGCAGTTCTTC
CDR3 protein: CASSLAPPGASVIGGEQFF